This entry is about one T cell receptor (beta chain). The antigen remains undetermined. One end of the junction fails to match germline, which may point to a read error. The sample is drawn from a study of CD8+ T cells in alopecia areata. Looking at the study overall: The drug, oral tofacitinib, was given to treated patients at 5 to 10 mg twice daily.

Sample treatment: oral pan-JAK inhibitor, 5-10 mg twice daily. The CDR3 runs 16 residues. Germline assignment: CDR1 MNHEY and CDR2 SMNVEV (reference sequence). Regarding the study as a whole: Scalp data also include sequences from resident alphabeta T cells of normal skin. Under tofacitinib, numerous expanded lesional clonotypes remained detectable in scalp and blood. Lesional scalp exceeded normal scalp in clonality, especially in alopecia totalis/universalis.

After isolation, RNA underwent reverse transcription to generate cDNA as the sequencing template. TCRdb's copy holds only in-frame clones and misses some; the assay was immunoSEQ multiplex PCR. The table has 110,000 to 150,000 clones, about 51% seen once. The sequencing used CD8+ T cells sorted from blood, collected at week 4, from a patient treated with tofacitinib. This clonotype originated in a human donor with alopecia areata. J is TRBJ2-4 and V is TRBV27, with no clear D. As DNA, the CDR3 is TGTGCCAGCAGTTTAAGCCCCGGCACAGCCGAAAACATTCAGTACTTC. It is translated as CASSLSPGTAENIQYF.